The clone carrying this T cell receptor beta chain was counted a few times. Its target is not known. The data were obtained in a study of cytomegalovirus exposure and HLA in healthy donors. Study-wide points: The classifier was said to identify cytomegalovirus status with high specificity and sensitivity. Later analysis revealed greater clonal expansion in HLA-associated TCR beta chains than in equally common others. In an earlier analysis, most TCR beta V segments were productive about 87% or about 30% of the time.

Primers: 60 Vbeta forward and 13 Jbeta reverse. The repertoire was sequenced with immunoSEQ multiplex PCR; TCRdb's copy has only in-frame clones and lacks some. This sample has 150,000 to 250,000 clones, with roughly 79% found just once. This CDR3 has 16 residues. Trimming removed 3 bases at V and 5 bases at J, with 19 bases between. In germline, CDR1 is LGHNA, CDR2 YNFKEQ. The clonotype was recovered from a man younger than 40 in good health and CMV-seronegative. The rearrangement uses TRBV4-2 and TRBJ1-1; D possibly corresponds to TRBD1 (6 bases). Sequences were obtained from PBMCs. CDR3 bases: TGTGCCAGCAGCCAGTCGAGGGTTCCAGGGGAAACTGAAGCTTTCTTT. Translated: CASSQSRVPGETEAFF.